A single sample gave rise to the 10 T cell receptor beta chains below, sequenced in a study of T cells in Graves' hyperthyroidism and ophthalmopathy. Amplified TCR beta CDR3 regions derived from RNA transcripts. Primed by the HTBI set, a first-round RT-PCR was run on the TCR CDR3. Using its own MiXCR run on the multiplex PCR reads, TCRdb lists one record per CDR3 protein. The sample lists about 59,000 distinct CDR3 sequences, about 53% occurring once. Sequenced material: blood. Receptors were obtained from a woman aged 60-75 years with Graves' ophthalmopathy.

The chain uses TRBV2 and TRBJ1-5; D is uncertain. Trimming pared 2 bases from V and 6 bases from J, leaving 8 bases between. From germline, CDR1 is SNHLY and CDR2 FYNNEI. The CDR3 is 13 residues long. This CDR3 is CASSEQRGQPQHF. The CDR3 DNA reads TGTGCCAGCAGTGAACAGCGGGGTCAGCCCCAGCATTTT.

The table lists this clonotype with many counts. CDR3 sequence reads: CASSLLVVGHEQFF. Here the CDR3 DNA reads TGTGCCAGTAGCCTATTGGTGGTTGGGCATGAGCAGTTCTTC. The chain recombines TRBV19 with TRBJ2-1; D call uncertain. V gave up 6 bases and J gave up 8 bases, with 17 bases separating them. Looked up from germline, CDR1 is LNHDA and CDR2 is SQIVND (reference sequence). The CDR3 extends over 14 amino acids.

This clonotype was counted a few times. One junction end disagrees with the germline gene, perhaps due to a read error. CDR3 protein: CAISGTGSFYEQYF. CDR3 DNA: TGTGCCATCAGTGGGACAGGGTCTTTCTACGAGCAGTACTTC. V gene TRBV6-5 combines with J gene TRBJ2-7; 9 nucleotides align to TRBD1. CDR3 length equals 14 residues. From germline, CDR1 is MNHEY and CDR2 SVGAGI.

The CDR3 protein is CASRQSGRENEKLFF. In nucleotides, the CDR3 is TGTGCCAGTAGACAGAGCGGGAGGGAAAATGAAAAACTGTTTTTT. This chain uses TRBV19 with TRBJ1-4; D gene unclear. Trimming took 6 bases from V and 5 from J, leaving 16 bases between them. Per germline, CDR1 LNHDA and CDR2 SQIVND (reference sequence). CDR3 length: 15 amino acids.

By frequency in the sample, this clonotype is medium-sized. The CDR3 DNA sequence: TGTGCCAGCAGTGAATATACTGGGACAGGGCGTCGTAGCTACACCTTC. Protein product: CASSEYTGTGRRSYTF. The rearrangement uses TRBV25-1 and TRBJ1-2; 9 bases are shared with TRBD1. Per the germline V gene, CDR1 is MGHDK and CDR2 is SYGVNS. The V segment lost 0 bases and the J segment 9 bases; nucleotides outside the gene matches: 11. The CDR3 contains 16 residues.

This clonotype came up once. CDR3 DNA: TGTGCCAGCAGTTCAAGGATTAGCGGGAGAGATGAGCAGTTCTTC. Translation gives CASSSRISGRDEQFF. This chain joins TRBV7-9 and TRBJ2-1; TRBD2 aligns across 9 bases. The CDR3 extends over 15 amino acids. The V gene end was trimmed by 6 bases and the J gene end by 8 bases; junction bases not matched to a gene: 11. The germline gives CDR1 SEHNR, CDR2 FQNEAQ (reference sequence).

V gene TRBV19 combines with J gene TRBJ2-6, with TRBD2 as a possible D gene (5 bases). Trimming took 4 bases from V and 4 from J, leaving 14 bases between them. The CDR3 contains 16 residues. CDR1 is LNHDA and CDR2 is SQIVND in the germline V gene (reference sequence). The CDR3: CASSTLTPGGANVLTF. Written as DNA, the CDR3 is TGTGCCAGTAGTACCCTTACCCCGGGAGGGGCCAACGTCCTGACTTTC.

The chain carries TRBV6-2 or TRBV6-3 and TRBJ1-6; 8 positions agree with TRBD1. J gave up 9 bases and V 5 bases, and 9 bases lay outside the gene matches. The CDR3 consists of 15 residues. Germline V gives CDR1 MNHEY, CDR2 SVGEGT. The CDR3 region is CASSPRTGFASPLHF. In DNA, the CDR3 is TGTGCCAGCAGTCCTCGGACAGGGTTTGCTTCACCCCTCCACTTT.

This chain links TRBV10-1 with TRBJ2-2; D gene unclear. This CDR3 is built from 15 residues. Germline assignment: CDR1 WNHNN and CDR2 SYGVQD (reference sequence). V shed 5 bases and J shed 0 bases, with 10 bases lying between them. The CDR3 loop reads CASSTGCANTGELFF. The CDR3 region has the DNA TGCGCCAGCAGTACGGGCTGTGCGAACACCGGGGAGCTGTTTTTT.

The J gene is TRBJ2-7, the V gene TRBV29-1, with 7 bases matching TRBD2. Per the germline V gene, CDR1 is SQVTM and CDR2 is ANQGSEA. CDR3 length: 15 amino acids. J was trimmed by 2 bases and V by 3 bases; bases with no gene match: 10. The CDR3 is CSVDGAAGETYEQYF. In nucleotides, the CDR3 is TGCAGCGTTGATGGTGCGGCGGGGGAAACCTACGAGCAGTACTTC.